These 30 T cell receptor beta chains share one sample of origin, sequenced in a study of T cell repertoires in cytomegalovirus infection. TCRdb analysed the reads with MiXCR anew, one entry per CDR3 protein. Here the sample spans about 530,000 distinct CDR3 sequences, roughly 29% being singletons. Specimen: PBMCs. The receptors come from a human donor in good health (CMV status not recorded). Some clones in this sample may be carry-over from other donors' samples.

This chain links TRBV6-2 or TRBV6-3 with TRBJ2-2; 7 bases are shared with TRBD2. Per the germline V gene, CDR1 is MNHEY and CDR2 is SVGEGT. Trimming cost V 4 bases and J 9 bases; bases outside gene matches: 11. CDR3 length equals 15 residues. CDR3 nucleotides: TGTGCCAGCAGTTTGGCGGGAGCGTTACCTTGGGAGCTGTTTTTT. Translation: CASSLAGALPWELFF.

The V call is TRBV7-2, the J call TRBJ2-7, with 7 positions matching TRBD2. CDR3 length: 15 amino acids. The V gene end was trimmed by 5 bases and the J gene end by 0 bases; junction bases not matched to a gene: 7. CDR1 and CDR2 from the germline V gene are SGHTA and FQGNSA. The CDR3 DNA reads as TGTGCCAGCAGCCGAGCGGGCGGGAGCTCCTACGAGCAGTACTTC. It specifies CASSRAGGSSYEQYF.

This clonotype was seen at least ten times. The chain couples TRBV7-2 to TRBJ2-5, with 7 nucleotides matching TRBD2. The V gene's germline CDR1 is SGHTA and CDR2 FQGNSA. Unmatched junction bases numbered 7, after V lost 1 base and J lost 2 bases. This CDR3 has 16 residues. CDR3 DNA: TGTGCCAGCAGCTTAGTATCGACCGGGAGGCAAGAGACCCAGTACTTC. It specifies CASSLVSTGRQETQYF.

This clonotype was seen only a few times. The chain has TRBV15 and TRBJ1-3, with TRBD1 matching 9 bases. Germline V gene sequence: CDR1 LNHNV, CDR2 YYDKDF (reference sequence). V shed 3 bases, J shed 4 bases, and the junction held 7 bases outside the gene matches. The CDR3 extends over 16 amino acids. This chain's CDR3 is CATSSSGQGKGNTIYF. In DNA, the CDR3 is TGTGCCACCAGCAGTTCCGGACAGGGGAAAGGAAACACCATATATTTT.

This clonotype was observed at least ten times. The rearrangement links TRBV7-2 to TRBJ1-4; D is perhaps TRBD1 (6 bases). V was pared by 5 bases and J by 5 bases, with 12 bases between. The germline V gene encodes CDR1 SGHTA and CDR2 FQGNSA. This CDR3 has 14 residues. The CDR3 bases are TGTGCCAGCAGCCGACAGGAGGGAAATGAAAAACTGTTTTTT. It codes for CASSRQEGNEKLFF.

The gene calls are TRBV5-1 and TRBJ2-2, with D possibly TRBD1 on 5 matching bases. V was clipped by 3 bases and J by 1 base, with 16 bases between them. CDR3 length: 17 amino acids. CDR1 SGHRS and CDR2 YFSETQ come from the germline V gene. The CDR3 DNA reads TGCGCCAGCAGCTCACTTTCGAGACAGCTGAACACCGGGGAGCTGTTTTTT. Protein product: CASSSLSRQLNTGELFF.

This clonotype came up many times. The rearrangement joins TRBV7-2 to TRBJ2-5; 10 positions match TRBD2. The CDR3 sequence is 16 residues long. Per the germline V gene, CDR1 is SGHTA and CDR2 is FQGNSA. V lost 5 bases and J lost 4; bases outside the gene matches: 10. The CDR3 spells CASSRSLAGSGETQYF. The CDR3 bases are TGTGCCAGCAGCCGTTCACTAGCGGGATCTGGAGAGACCCAGTACTTC.

CDR3 sequence: CAISGDPNYGYTF. In DNA, the CDR3 is TGTGCCATCAGTGGGGACCCTAACTATGGCTACACCTTC. This chain uses TRBV10-3 with TRBJ1-2; a possible D gene is TRBD1 (5 bases). The V and J ends lost 4 bases and 0 bases respectively, with 6 bases between them. The CDR3 length is 13 residues. CDR1 ENHRY and CDR2 SYGVKD come from the germline V gene.

In this sample, this clonotype turned up a few times. V gene TRBV19 combines with J gene TRBJ2-2; a weak D match, TRBD2 (5 bases). The CDR3 runs to 18 residues. Germline V lookup: CDR1 LNHDA, CDR2 SQIVND (reference sequence). With 4 bases removed from V and 5 bases from J, the gap between germline ends came to 23 bases. CDR3 sequence reads: CASSTSTGIRSITGELFF. The CDR3 DNA follows: TGTGCCAGTAGTACCTCGACGGGGATACGATCAATAACCGGGGAGCTGTTTTTT.

The sample holds many counts of this clonotype. The chain couples TRBV7-8 to TRBJ2-3; 8 bases match TRBD2. The germline gives CDR1 SGHVS, CDR2 FQNEAQ. The CDR3 sequence is 17 residues long. V trimming: 1 base; J trimming: 1 base; junction bases outside the gene matches: 7. In DNA form, the CDR3 reads TGTGCCAGCAGCTTAGGACTAGCGTCGAGGGGCACAGATACGCAGTATTTT. It specifies CASSLGLASRGTDTQYF. The full variable domain, completed using reference TRBV7-8 and TRBJ2-3, is GAGVSQSPRYKVAKRGQDVALRCDPISGHVSLFWYQQALGQGPEFLTYFQNEAQLDKSGLPSDRFFAERPEGSVSTLKIQRTQQEDSAVYLCASSLGLASRGTDTQYFGPGTRLTVL.

The chain is built from TRBV6-5 and TRBJ2-3, with D perhaps TRBD1 (5 bases). Germline values: CDR1 MNHEY, CDR2 SVGAGI. The CDR3 consists of 16 residues. V lost 0 bases, J lost 3 bases, and 13 bases lay in between. The CDR3 DNA sequence: TGTGCCAGCAGTTACTCAGGAGACAGAGATACAGATACGCAGTATTTT. Its translation: CASSYSGDRDTDTQYF.

The rearrangement uses TRBV27 and TRBJ1-1; D possibly corresponds to TRBD1 (5 bases). The CDR3 spans 14 residues. Trimming stripped 6 bases from V and 1 base from J, with 12 bases between. The V gene's germline CDR1 is MNHEY and CDR2 SMNVEV (reference sequence). The CDR3 sequence: CASSRGRANTEAFF. Written as DNA, the CDR3 is TGTGCCAGCAGCCGGGGGAGGGCGAACACTGAAGCTTTCTTT.

This clonotype has a count of ten or more. V usage is TRBV7-2 and J usage is TRBJ2-5; 16 bases line up with TRBD2. Germline values: CDR1 SGHTA, CDR2 FQGNSA. The CDR3 covers 18 residues. Trimming at V came to 3 bases and at J to 1 base, leaving 5 bases not matched to a gene. The CDR3, as DNA: TGTGCCAGCAGCTTCGGGGGGACTAGCGGGAGGGCCCAAGAGACCCAGTACTTC. This translates into CASSFGGTSGRAQETQYF.

V and J are TRBV5-6 and TRBJ1-1, with D hard to call. V lost 1 base to trimming and J lost 2 bases, with 12 bases between them. CDR3 length: 15 residues. Germline values: CDR1 SGHDT, CDR2 YYEEEE. The CDR3 sequence: CASSLYRPGNTEAFF. The CDR3 DNA follows: TGTGCCAGCAGCTTGTATAGGCCAGGCAACACTGAAGCTTTCTTT.

This sequence joins TRBV4-1 and TRBJ2-7; 12 nucleotides match TRBD2. Germline V gives CDR1 MGHRA, CDR2 YSYEKL. The length of the CDR3 is 19 residues. J was trimmed by 2 bases and V by 0 bases; bases with no gene match: 11. CDR3 nucleotide sequence: TGCGCCAGCAGCCAAGACCCTCCCCCTCTAGCGGGAGGGACCTACGAGCAGTACGTC. Its translation is CASSQDPPPLAGGTYEQYV.

The rearrangement joins TRBV6-2 or TRBV6-3 to TRBJ2-2, with 9 bases aligning to TRBD1. The junction had 12 bases not matched to a gene; V was cut back by 2 bases and J by 8 bases. This CDR3 is built from 17 residues. Germline V gene sequence: CDR1 MNHEY, CDR2 SVGEGT. This CDR3 is CASSYRPGQGFKGELFF. CDR3 sequence (DNA): TGTGCCAGCAGTTACAGGCCCGGACAGGGGTTCAAGGGGGAGCTGTTTTTT.

Ten or more counts support this clonotype. The chain combines TRBV25-1 with TRBJ1-6; D might be TRBD1 (5 bases). Trimming stripped 4 bases from V and 4 bases from J, with 8 bases between. The CDR3 length is 14 residues. CDR1 and CDR2 from the germline V gene are MGHDK and SYGVNS. The CDR3 coding sequence is TGTGCCAGCAGTGGTACAGGATATAATTCACCCCTCCACTTT. It encodes CASSGTGYNSPLHF.

The chain is built from TRBV7-9 and TRBJ2-3; D is undetermined. The CDR3 loop spans 16 amino acids. Looked up from germline, CDR1 is SEHNR and CDR2 is FQNEAQ (reference sequence). V was trimmed by 3 bases and J by 2 bases, leaving 15 bases between them. Written as DNA, the CDR3 is TGTGCCAGCAGCTTTATCCGACTGTTACCCACAGATACGCAGTATTTT. Translating it yields CASSFIRLLPTDTQYF.

The DNA of the CDR3 is TGTGCCAGTTCCTCTCTAGGGGTTCTCACTGAAGCTTTCTTT. Its translation: CASSSLGVLTEAFF. J is TRBJ1-1 and V is TRBV2; a possible D gene is TRBD1 (5 bases). V lost 9 bases, J lost 4 bases, and 18 bases lay in between. The CDR3 loop spans 14 amino acids. Looked up from germline, CDR1 is SNHLY and CDR2 is FYNNEI.

The gene calls are TRBV12-3 or TRBV12-4 and TRBJ2-3; 8 nucleotides align to TRBD2. With V trimmed by 5 bases and J by 4 bases, 14 bases remained unmatched. The CDR3 contains 17 residues. The CDR3 DNA sequence: TGTGCCAGCAGTCCCCCGGGAGCGGGAGTTGGTGCAGATACGCAGTATTTT. This sequence encodes CASSPPGAGVGADTQYF.

This clonotype has more than one count but fewer than ten. The chain couples TRBV10-2 to TRBJ1-3; 7 bases align to TRBD1. The CDR3 is 13 residues long. V lost 6 bases and J lost 5; bases outside the gene matches: 4. CDR1 and CDR2 from the germline V gene are WSHSY and SAAADI. Here the CDR3 reads CASSGQARNTIYF. CDR3 sequence (DNA): TGCGCCAGCAGCGGACAGGCACGAAACACCATATATTTT.

This clonotype was detected a few times. The chain joins TRBV19 to TRBJ2-1; 7 bases agree with TRBD1. The trim removed 6 bases at V and 3 bases at J, leaving 5 bases unmatched. CDR3 length: 14 amino acids. Germline V lookup: CDR1 LNHDA, CDR2 SQIVND (reference sequence). CDR3 sequence: CASSKQGLYNEQFF. The CDR3 DNA reads as TGTGCCAGTAGCAAACAGGGGCTCTACAATGAGCAGTTCTTC.

The rearrangement joins TRBV7-8 to TRBJ2-5, with 10 nucleotides matching TRBD2. Per the germline V gene, CDR1 is SGHVS and CDR2 is FQNEAQ. CDR3 length: 17 residues. V dropped 5 bases and J dropped 3; count of bases not matched to a gene: 12. The CDR3 loop is CASSLTEREGLKETQYF. In DNA form, the CDR3 reads TGTGCCAGCAGCCTAACCGAGCGGGAGGGTCTAAAAGAGACCCAGTACTTC. Full variable domain (remainder filled in from reference TRBV7-8 and TRBJ2-5): GAGVSQSPRYKVAKRGQDVALRCDPISGHVSLFWYQQALGQGPEFLTYFQNEAQLDKSGLPSDRFFAERPEGSVSTLKIQRTQQEDSAVYLCASSLTEREGLKETQYFGPGTRLLVL.

This sequence joins TRBV6-2 or TRBV6-3 and TRBJ1-5; possible D gene TRBD1, 6 bases. The CDR3 sequence is 15 residues long. Trimming took off 2 bases at V and 2 bases at J, with 10 bases between the two ends. Germline values: CDR1 MNHEY, CDR2 SVGEGT. The CDR3 loop reads CASSYSYRGNQPQHF. The CDR3 DNA is TGTGCCAGCAGTTACAGTTACAGGGGCAATCAGCCCCAGCATTTT.

The count of this clonotype is one. The V gene is TRBV2, the J gene TRBJ2-7; D is unclear. This CDR3 spans 12 amino acids. V was trimmed by 6 bases and J by 4 bases, leaving 10 bases between them. Germline CDR1 and CDR2: SNHLY and FYNNEI. The CDR3 DNA reads as TGTGCCAGCAGCGAACAAGTTTACGAGCAGTACGTC. It translates to CASSEQVYEQYV.

The chain has TRBV12-3 or TRBV12-4 and TRBJ2-3; 15 bases are shared with TRBD2. V shed 4 bases and J 0 bases; nucleotides not matched to a gene: 11. The CDR3 is 20 amino acids. The CDR3 bases are TGTGCCAGCAGTTCAAGCCCGGGACTAGCGGGAGGTTCTAGCACAGATACGCAGTATTTT. Protein sequence: CASSSSPGLAGGSSTDTQYF.

This chain joins TRBV28 and TRBJ2-7; no firm D call. CDR1 is MDHEN, CDR2 SYDVKM, per germline. Between the trimmed V and J ends, which lost 6 bases and 0 bases, there was a span of 15 bases. This CDR3 is 15 amino acids long. The CDR3 nucleotides read TGTGCCAGCAGCACGTCGTCAGCGAGCTCCTACGAGCAGTACTTC. Encoded protein: CASSTSSASSYEQYF.

Here the CDR3 reads CASSIRAVGETQYF. The DNA for the CDR3 is TGTGCCAGTAGTATTAGGGCGGTCGGGGAGACCCAGTACTTC. The chain combines TRBV19 with TRBJ2-5, with no clear D. In germline, CDR1 is LNHDA, CDR2 SQIVND (reference sequence). CDR3 length equals 14 residues. V shed 3 bases and J shed 5 bases, with 13 bases lying between them.

The rearrangement uses TRBV4-1 and TRBJ1-2; TRBD1 aligns across 8 bases. With V trimmed by 1 base and J by 8 bases, 15 bases remained unmatched. The germline CDR1 and CDR2 sequences are MGHRA and YSYEKL. CDR3 length equals 17 residues. The DNA for the CDR3 is TGCGCCAGCAGCCAAGGCCCGGGGACAGGCGCCCCTTGGGGCTACACCTTC. Its protein product is CASSQGPGTGAPWGYTF.

On this clonotype itself: This may be a read error, as it is one base from a much larger clone. The chain recombines TRBV7-8 with TRBJ1-2; D uncertain. Germline lookup yields CDR1 SGHVS and CDR2 FQNEAQ. This CDR3 has 17 amino acids. CDR3 amino acids: CASSLYHGFQYSYGCTF. CDR3 in DNA: TGTGCCAGCAGCTTATATCACGGGTTTCAGTATAGCTATGGCTGCACCTTC.